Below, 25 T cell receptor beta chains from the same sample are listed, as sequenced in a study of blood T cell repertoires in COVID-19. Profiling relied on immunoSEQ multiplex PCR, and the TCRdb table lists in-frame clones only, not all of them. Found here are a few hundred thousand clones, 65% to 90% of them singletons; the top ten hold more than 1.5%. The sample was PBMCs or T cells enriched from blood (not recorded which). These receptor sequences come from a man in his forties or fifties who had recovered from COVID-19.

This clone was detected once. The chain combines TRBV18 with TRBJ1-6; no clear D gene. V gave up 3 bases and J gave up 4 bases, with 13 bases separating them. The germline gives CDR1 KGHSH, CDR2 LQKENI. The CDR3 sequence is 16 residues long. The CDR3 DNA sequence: TGTGCCAGCTCACCCCTGGGAGGCGGATATAATTCACCCCTCCACTTT. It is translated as CASSPLGGGYNSPLHF.

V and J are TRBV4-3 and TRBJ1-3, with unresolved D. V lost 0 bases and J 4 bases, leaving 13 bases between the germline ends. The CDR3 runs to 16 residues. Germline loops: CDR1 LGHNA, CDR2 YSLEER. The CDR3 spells CASSQDPGLRGNTIYF. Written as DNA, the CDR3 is TGCGCCAGCAGCCAAGATCCGGGTTTAAGGGGAAACACCATATATTTT.

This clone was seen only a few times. CDR3 protein: CASSITGTVNTEAFF. CDR3 DNA sequence: TGTGCCAGCAGCATAACCGGGACAGTGAACACTGAAGCTTTCTTT. The chain is built from TRBV9 and TRBJ1-1, with 7 bases fitting TRBD1. Germline trimming cut 4 bases from V and 0 bases from J; bases unmatched to any gene: 6. CDR1 SGDLS and CDR2 YYNGEE come from the germline V gene. CDR3 length equals 15 residues. Full variable domain (rest looked up from reference TRBV9 and TRBJ1-1): DSGVTQTPKHLITATGQRVTLRCSPRSGDLSVYWYQQSLDQGLQFLIQYYNGEERAKGNILERFSAQQFPDLHSELNLSSLELGDSALYFCASSITGTVNTEAFFGQGTRLTVV.

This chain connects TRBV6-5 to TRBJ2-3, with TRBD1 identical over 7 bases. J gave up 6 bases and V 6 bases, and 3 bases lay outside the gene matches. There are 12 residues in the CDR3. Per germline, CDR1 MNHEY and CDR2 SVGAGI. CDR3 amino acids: CASRATGDTQYF. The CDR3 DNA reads TGTGCCAGCAGGGCGACAGGGGATACGCAGTATTTT.

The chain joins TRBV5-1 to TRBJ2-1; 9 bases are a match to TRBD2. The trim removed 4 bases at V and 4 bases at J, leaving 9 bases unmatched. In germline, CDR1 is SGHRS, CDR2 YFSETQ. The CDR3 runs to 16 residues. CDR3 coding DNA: TGCGCCAGCAGCCCCTTAGCGGGGGCCGTGTACAATGAGCAGTTCTTC. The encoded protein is CASSPLAGAVYNEQFF.

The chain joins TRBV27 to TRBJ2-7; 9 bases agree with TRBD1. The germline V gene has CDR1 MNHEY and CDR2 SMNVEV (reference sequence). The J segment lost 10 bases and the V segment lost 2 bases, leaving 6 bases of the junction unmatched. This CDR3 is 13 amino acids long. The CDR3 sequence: CASSLGTGSEQYF. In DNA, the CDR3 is TGTGCCAGCAGTTTAGGGACAGGGTCAGAACAGTACTTC.

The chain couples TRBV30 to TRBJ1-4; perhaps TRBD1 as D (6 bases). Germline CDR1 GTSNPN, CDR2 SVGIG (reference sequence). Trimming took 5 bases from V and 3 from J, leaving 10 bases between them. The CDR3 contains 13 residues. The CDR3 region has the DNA TGTGCCTGGGCCTGGGGGCCTAATGAAAAACTGTTTTTT. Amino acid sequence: CAWAWGPNEKLFF.

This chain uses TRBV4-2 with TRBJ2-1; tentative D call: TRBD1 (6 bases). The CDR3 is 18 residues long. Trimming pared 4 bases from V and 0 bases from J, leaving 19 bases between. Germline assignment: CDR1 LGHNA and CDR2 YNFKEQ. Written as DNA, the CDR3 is TGTGCCAGCAGCCGGGACGTCGTAGGGGGTAGCTCCTACAATGAGCAGTTCTTC. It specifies CASSRDVVGGSSYNEQFF.

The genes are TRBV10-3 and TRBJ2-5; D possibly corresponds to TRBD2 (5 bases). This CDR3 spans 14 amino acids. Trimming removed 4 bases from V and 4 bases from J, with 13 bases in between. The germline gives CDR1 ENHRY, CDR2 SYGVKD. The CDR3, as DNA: TGTGCCATCAGTGCGACGGGGATCGGAGAGACCCAGTACTTC. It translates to CAISATGIGETQYF.

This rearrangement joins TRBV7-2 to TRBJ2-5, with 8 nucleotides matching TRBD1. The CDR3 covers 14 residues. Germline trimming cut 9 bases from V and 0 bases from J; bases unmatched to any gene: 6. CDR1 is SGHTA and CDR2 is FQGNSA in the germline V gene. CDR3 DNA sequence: TGTGCCAGTGGACAGGGAAGCCACCAAGAGACCCAGTACTTC. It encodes CASGQGSHQETQYF.

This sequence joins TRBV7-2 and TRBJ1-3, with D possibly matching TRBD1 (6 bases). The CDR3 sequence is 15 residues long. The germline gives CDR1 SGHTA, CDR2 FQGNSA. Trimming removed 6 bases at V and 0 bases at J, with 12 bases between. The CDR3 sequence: CASSRTESSGNTIYF. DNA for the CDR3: TGTGCCAGCAGTCGGACAGAGAGCTCTGGAAACACCATATATTTT. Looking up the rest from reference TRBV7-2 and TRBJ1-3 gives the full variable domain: GAGVSQSPSNKVTEKGKDVELRCDPISGHTALYWYRQSLGQGLEFLIYFQGNSAPDKSGLPSDRFSAERTGGSVSTLTIQRTQQEDSAVYLCASSRTESSGNTIYFGEGSWLTVV.

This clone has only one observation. CDR3 amino acids: CASSPQDREGNTEAFF. The CDR3 region has the DNA TGTGCCAGCTCACCACAGGACAGGGAAGGTAACACTGAAGCTTTCTTT. This rearrangement joins TRBV18 to TRBJ1-1, with 8 bases matching TRBD1. Trimming took 1 base from V and 2 from J; bases not matched to a gene: 6. Germline assignment: CDR1 KGHSH and CDR2 LQKENI. This CDR3 spans 16 amino acids.

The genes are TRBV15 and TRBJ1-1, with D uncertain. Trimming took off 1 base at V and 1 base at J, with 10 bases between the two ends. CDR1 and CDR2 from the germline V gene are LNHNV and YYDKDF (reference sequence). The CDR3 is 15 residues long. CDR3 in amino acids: CATSRAMGANTEAFF. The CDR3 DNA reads TGTGCCACCAGCAGAGCGATGGGCGCGAACACTGAAGCTTTCTTT.

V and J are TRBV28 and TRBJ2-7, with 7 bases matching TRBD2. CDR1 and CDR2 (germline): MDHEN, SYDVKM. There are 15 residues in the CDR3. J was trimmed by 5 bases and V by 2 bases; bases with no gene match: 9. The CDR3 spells CASSLRGGLPHEQYF. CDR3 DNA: TGTGCCAGCAGTTTACGCGGGGGTCTTCCCCACGAGCAGTACTTC.

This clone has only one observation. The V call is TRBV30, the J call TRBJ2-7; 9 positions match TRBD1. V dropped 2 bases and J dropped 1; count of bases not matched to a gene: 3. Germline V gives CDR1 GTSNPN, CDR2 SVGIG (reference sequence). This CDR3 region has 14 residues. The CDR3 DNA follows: TGTGCCTGGAGTACCGGGACAGGGTCCTACGAGCAGTACTTC. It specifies CAWSTGTGSYEQYF.

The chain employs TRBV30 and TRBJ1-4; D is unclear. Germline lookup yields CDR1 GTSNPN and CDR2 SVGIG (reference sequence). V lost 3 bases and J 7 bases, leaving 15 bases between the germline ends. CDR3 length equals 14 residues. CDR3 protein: CAWRRTVFFEKLFF. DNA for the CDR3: TGTGCCTGGAGAAGGACTGTTTTCTTTGAAAAACTGTTTTTT.

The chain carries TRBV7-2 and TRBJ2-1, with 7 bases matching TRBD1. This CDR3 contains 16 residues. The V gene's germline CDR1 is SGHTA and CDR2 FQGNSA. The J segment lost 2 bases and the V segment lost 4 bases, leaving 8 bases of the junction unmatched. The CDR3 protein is CASSSRTGMPYNEQFF. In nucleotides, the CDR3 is TGTGCCAGCAGCTCAAGGACAGGAATGCCCTACAATGAGCAGTTCTTC.

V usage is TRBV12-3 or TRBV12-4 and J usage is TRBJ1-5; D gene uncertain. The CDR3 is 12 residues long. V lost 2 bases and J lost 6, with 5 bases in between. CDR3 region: CASSLSGQPQHF. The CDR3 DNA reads TGTGCCAGCAGTTTATCCGGTCAGCCCCAGCATTTT.

The CDR3 sequence is CASSLASGQFSGNTIYF. The DNA for the CDR3 is TGTGCCAGCAGCTTGGCCTCCGGACAGTTCTCTGGAAACACCATATATTTT. The rearrangement uses TRBV5-4 and TRBJ1-3, with a tentative D call TRBD1 (6 bases). Germline V gene lookup returns CDR1 SGHNT and CDR2 YYREEE (reference sequence). The germline V and J ends were trimmed by 0 bases and 0 bases, with 13 bases remaining between them. The CDR3 spans 17 residues.

CDR3 amino acids: CASSPRGTSGRDIQYF. The CDR3 DNA is TGTGCCAGCAGCCCCCGGGGGACTAGCGGGAGGGACATTCAGTACTTC. The chain combines TRBV11-1 with TRBJ2-4; 16 bases map to TRBD2. V lost 5 bases and J lost 8; bases outside the gene matches: 6. Germline V gives CDR1 SGHAT, CDR2 FQDESV (reference sequence). This CDR3 is built from 16 residues.

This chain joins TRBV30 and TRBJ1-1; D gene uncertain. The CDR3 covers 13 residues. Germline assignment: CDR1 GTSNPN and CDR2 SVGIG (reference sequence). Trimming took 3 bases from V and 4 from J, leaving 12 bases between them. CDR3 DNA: TGTGCCTGGAGGAGGGATCGGACCACTGAAGCTTTCTTT. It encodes CAWRRDRTTEAFF.

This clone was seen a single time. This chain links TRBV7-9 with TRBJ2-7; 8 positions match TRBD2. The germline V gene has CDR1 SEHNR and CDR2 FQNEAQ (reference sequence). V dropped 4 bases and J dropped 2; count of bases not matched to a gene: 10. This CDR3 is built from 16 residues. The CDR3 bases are TGTGCCAGCAGCTCGCCCGGGACTAGGAAACCCTACGAGCAGTACTTC. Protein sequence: CASSSPGTRKPYEQYF.

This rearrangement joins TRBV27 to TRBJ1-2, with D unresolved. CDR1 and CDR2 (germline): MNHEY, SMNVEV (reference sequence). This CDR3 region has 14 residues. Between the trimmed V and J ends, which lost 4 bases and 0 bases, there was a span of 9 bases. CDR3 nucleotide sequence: TGTGCCAGCAGTTCGCCTAGATCTAACTATGGCTACACCTTC. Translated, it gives CASSSPRSNYGYTF.

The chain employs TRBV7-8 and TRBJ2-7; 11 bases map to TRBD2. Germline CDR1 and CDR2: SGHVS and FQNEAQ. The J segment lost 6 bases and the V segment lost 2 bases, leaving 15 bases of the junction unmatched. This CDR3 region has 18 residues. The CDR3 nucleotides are TGTGCCAGCAGCTTAAGACTGCTAGCGGGGGGATCACAGGGCGAGCAGTACTTC. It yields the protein CASSLRLLAGGSQGEQYF. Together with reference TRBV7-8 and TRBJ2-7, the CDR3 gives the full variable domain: GAGVSQSPRYKVAKRGQDVALRCDPISGHVSLFWYQQALGQGPEFLTYFQNEAQLDKSGLPSDRFFAERPEGSVSTLKIQRTQQEDSAVYLCASSLRLLAGGSQGEQYFGPGTRLTVT.

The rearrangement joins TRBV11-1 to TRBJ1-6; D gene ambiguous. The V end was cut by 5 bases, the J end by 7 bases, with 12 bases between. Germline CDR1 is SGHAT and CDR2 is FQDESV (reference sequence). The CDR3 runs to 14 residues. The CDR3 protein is CASSLVAGNSPLHF. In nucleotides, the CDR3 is TGTGCCAGCAGCCTGGTGGCGGGGAATTCACCCCTCCACTTT.